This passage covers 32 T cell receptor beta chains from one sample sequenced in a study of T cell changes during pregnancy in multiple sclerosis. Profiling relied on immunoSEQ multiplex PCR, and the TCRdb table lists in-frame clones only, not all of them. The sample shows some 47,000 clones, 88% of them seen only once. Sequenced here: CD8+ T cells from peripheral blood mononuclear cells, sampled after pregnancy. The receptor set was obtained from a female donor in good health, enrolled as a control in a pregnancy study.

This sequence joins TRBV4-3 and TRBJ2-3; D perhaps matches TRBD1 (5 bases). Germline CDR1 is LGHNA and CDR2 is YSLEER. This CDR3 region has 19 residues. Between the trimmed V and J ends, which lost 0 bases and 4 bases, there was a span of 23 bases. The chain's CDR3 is CASSQDRVRQSNAADTQYF. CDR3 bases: TGCGCCAGCAGCCAAGATAGAGTCCGACAGTCAAATGCGGCAGATACGCAGTATTTT.

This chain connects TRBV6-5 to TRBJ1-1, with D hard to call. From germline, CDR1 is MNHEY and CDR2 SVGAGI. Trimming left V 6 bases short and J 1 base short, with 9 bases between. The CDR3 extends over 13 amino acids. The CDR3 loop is CASSYTQNTEAFF. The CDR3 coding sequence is TGTGCCAGCAGCTATACCCAGAACACTGAAGCTTTCTTT.

CDR3 nucleotide sequence: TGTGCCAGCAGCTTGGGGGGCGGGAGCCTCAATCAGCCCCAGCATTTT. Translation: CASSLGGGSLNQPQHF. The rearrangement uses TRBV5-6 and TRBJ1-5, with D possibly TRBD1 on 5 matching bases. The germline V gene has CDR1 SGHDT and CDR2 YYEEEE. This CDR3 is built from 16 residues. V dropped 0 bases and J dropped 3 bases, with 13 bases sitting between them.

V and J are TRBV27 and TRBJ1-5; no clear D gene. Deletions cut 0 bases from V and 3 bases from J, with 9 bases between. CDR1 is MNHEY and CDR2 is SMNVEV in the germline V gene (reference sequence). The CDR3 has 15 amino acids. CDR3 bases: TGTGCCAGCAGTTTATCGGGGAGACTCAATCAGCCCCAGCATTTT. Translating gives CASSLSGRLNQPQHF.

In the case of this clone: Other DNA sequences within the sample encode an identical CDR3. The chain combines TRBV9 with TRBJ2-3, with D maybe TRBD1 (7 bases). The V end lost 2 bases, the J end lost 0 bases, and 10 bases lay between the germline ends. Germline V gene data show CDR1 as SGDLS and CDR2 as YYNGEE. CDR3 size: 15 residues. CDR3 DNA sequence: TGTGCCAGCAGCGTGGAGGGGGCCAGCACAGATACGCAGTATTTT. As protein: CASSVEGASTDTQYF.

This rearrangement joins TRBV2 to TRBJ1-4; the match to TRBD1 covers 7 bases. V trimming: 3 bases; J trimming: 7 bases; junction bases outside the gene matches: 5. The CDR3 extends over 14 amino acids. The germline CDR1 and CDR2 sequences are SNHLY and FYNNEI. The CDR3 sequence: CASSETGRGEKLFF. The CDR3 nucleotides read TGTGCCAGCAGTGAGACAGGGCGAGGTGAAAAACTGTTTTTT.

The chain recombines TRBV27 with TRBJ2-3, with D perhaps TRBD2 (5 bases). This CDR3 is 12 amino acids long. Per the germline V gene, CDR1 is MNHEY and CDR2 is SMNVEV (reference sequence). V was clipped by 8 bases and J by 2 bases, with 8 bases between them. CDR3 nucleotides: TGTGCCAGCGGCGGGCTCACAGATACGCAGTATTTT. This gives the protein CASGGLTDTQYF.

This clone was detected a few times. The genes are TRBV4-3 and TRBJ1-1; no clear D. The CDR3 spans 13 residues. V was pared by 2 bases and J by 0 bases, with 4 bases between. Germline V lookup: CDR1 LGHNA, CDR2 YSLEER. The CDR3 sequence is CASSQLLNTEAFF. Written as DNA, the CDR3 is TGCGCCAGCAGCCAATTATTGAACACTGAAGCTTTCTTT.

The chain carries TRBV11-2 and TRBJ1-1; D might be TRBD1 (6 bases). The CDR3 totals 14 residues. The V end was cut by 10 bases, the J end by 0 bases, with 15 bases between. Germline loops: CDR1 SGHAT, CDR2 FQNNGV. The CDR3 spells CAIQGRGVNTEAFF. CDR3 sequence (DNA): TGTGCCATACAGGGCCGTGGGGTGAACACTGAAGCTTTCTTT.

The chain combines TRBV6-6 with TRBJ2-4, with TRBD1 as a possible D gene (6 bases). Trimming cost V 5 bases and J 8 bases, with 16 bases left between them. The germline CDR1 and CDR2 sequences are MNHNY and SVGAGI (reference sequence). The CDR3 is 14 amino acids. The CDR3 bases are TGTGCCAGCAGTCAAACGACAGGTCCGGACATTCAGTACTTC. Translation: CASSQTTGPDIQYF.

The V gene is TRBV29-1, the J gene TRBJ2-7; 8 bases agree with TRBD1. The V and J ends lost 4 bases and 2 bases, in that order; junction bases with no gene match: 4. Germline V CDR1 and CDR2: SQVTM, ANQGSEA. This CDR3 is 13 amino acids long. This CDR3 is CSVVGQDTYEQYF. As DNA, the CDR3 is TGCAGCGTTGTGGGACAGGACACCTACGAGCAGTACTTC.

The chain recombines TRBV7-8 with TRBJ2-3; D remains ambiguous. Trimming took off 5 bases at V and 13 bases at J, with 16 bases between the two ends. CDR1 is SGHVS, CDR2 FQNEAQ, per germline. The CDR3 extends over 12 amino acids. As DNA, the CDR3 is TGTGCCAGCAGCAATACCGACCAAGAGGAGTATTTT. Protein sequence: CASSNTDQEEYF.

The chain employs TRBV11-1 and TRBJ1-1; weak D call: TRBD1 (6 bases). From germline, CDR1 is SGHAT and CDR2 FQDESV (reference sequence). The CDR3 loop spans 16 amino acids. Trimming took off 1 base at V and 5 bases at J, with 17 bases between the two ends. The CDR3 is CASSLGPTGFRTEAFF. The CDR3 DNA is TGTGCCAGCAGCTTAGGACCAACAGGGTTTCGAACTGAAGCTTTCTTT. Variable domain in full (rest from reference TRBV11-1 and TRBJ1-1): EAEVAQSPRYKITEKSQAVAFWCDPISGHATLYWYRQILGQGPELLVQFQDESVVDDSQLPKDRFSAERLKGVDSTLKIQPAELGDSAMYLCASSLGPTGFRTEAFFGQGTRLTVV.

The CDR3 spells CASSPTVPGYTF. CDR3 nucleotide sequence: TGTGCCAGCAGCCCGACAGTTCCTGGCTACACCTTC. The chain couples TRBV7-9 to TRBJ1-2; TRBD1 is a possible D gene (5 bases). The CDR3 runs to 12 residues. Germline lookup yields CDR1 SEHNR and CDR2 FQNEAQ (reference sequence). Trimming removed 5 bases from V and 7 bases from J, with 11 bases in between.

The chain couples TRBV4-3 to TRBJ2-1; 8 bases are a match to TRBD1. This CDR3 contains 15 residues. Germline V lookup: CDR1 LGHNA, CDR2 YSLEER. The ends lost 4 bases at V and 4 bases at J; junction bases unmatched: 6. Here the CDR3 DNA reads TGCGCCAGCAGCCCAAGACAGGGGTTATACAATGAGCAGTTCTTC. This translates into CASSPRQGLYNEQFF.

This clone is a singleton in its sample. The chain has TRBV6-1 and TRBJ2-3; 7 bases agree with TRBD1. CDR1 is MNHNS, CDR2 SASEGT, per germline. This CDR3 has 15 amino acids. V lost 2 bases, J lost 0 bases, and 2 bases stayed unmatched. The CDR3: CASSERDSSTDTQYF. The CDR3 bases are TGTGCCAGCAGTGAACGGGACAGTAGCACAGATACGCAGTATTTT.

Here the CDR3 DNA reads TGTGCCAGCAGCGTAGCGAACAGGGAGCTCCATCCCTATGGCTACACCTTC. Encoded protein: CASSVANRELHPYGYTF. The chain joins TRBV9 to TRBJ1-2; possible D gene TRBD1, 6 bases. Germline CDR1 is SGDLS and CDR2 is YYNGEE. The CDR3 has 17 residues. V was shortened by 0 bases and J by 4 bases, with 19 bases between the two germline ends.

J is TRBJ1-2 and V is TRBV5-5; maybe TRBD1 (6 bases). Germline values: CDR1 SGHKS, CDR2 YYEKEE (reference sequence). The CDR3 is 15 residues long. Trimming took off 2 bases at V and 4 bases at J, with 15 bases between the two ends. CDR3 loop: CASSFTSGVAYGYTF. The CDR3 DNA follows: TGTGCCAGCAGCTTCACATCAGGGGTGGCCTATGGCTACACCTTC.

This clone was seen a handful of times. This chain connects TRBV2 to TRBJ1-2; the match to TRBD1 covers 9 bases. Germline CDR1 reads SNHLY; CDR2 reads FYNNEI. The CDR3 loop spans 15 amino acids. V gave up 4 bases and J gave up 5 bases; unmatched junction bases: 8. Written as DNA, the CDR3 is TGTGCCAGCAGTGGGGACAGGGAGGCAGCTTATGGCTACACCTTC. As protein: CASSGDREAAYGYTF.

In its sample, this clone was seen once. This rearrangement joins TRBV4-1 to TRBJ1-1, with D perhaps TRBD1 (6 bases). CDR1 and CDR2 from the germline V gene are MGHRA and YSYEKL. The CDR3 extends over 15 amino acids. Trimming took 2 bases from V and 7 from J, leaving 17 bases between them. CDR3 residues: CASSQTYRDKNEAFF. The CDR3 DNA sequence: TGCGCCAGCAGCCAAACGTACCGGGACAAAAATGAAGCTTTCTTT.

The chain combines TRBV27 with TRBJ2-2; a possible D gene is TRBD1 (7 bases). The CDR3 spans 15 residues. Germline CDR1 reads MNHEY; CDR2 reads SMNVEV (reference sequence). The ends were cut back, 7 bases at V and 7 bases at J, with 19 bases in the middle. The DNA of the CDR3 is TGTGCCAGCACCTTGGGGGCAGGGGGGCTCGGGGAGCTGTTTTTT. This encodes CASTLGAGGLGELFF.

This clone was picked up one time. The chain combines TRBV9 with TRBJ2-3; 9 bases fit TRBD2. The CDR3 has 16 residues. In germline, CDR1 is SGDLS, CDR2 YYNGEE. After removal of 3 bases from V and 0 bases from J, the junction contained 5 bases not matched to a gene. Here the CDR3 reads CASSAGGGASTDTQYF. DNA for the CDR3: TGTGCCAGCAGCGCCGGCGGGGGGGCGAGCACAGATACGCAGTATTTT.

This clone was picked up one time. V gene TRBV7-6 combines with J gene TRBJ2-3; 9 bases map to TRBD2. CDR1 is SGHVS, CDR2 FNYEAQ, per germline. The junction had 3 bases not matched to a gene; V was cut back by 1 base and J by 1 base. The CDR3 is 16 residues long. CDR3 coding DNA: TGTGCCAGCAGCTTAGAGGCTAGCGGGGGCACAGATACGCAGTATTTT. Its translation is CASSLEASGGTDTQYF.

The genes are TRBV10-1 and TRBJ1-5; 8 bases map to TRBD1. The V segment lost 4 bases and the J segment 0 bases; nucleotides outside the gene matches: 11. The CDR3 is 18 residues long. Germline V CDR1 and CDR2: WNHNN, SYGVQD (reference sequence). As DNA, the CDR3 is TGCGCCAGCAGTGGGAGGACAGGGCGGCTTGATAGCAATCAGCCCCAGCATTTT. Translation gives CASSGRTGRLDSNQPQHF.

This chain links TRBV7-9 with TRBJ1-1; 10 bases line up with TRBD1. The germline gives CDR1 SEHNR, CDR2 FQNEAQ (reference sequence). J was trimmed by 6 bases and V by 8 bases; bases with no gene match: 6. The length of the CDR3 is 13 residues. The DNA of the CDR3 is TGTGCCAGCGTCGCCGACAGGGGGCCTGAAGCTTTCTTT. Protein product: CASVADRGPEAFF.

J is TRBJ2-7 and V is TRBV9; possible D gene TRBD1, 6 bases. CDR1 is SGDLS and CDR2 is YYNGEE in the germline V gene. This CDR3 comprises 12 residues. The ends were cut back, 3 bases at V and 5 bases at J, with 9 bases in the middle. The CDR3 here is CASSGQEDEQYF. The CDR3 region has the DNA TGTGCCAGCAGCGGACAGGAAGACGAGCAGTACTTC.

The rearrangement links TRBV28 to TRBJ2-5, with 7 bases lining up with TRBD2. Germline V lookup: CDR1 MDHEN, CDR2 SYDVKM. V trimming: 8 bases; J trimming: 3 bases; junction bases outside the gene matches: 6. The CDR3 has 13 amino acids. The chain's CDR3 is CASVASGKETQYF. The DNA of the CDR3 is TGTGCCAGCGTCGCTAGCGGCAAAGAGACCCAGTACTTC.

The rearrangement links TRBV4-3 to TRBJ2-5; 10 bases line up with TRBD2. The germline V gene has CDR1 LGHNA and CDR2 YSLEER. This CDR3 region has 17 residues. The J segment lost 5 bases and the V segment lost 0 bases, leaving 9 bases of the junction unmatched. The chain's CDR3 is CASSQDAAGGPQETQYF. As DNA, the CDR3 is TGCGCCAGCAGCCAAGATGCAGCGGGGGGGCCCCAGGAGACCCAGTACTTC.

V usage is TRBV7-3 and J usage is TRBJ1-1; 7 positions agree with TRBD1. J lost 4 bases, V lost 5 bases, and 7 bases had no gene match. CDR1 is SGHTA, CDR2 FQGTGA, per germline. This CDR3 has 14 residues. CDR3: CASSPGGLSTEAFF. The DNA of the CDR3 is TGTGCCAGCAGCCCAGGGGGGCTGAGCACTGAAGCTTTCTTT.

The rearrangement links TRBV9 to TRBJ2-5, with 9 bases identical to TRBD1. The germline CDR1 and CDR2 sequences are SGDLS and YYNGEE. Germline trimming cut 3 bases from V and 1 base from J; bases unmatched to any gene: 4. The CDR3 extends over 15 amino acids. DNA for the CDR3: TGTGCCAGCAGCGCGGGACAGGGCTCCCAAGAGACCCAGTACTTC. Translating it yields CASSAGQGSQETQYF.

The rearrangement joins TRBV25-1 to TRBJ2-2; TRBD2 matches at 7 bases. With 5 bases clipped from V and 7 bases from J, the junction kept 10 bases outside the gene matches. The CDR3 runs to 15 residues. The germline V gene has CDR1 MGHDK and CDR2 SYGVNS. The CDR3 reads CASSPLGGRDGELFF. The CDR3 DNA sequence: TGTGCCAGCAGTCCTCTCGGGGGGAGGGACGGGGAGCTGTTTTTT.

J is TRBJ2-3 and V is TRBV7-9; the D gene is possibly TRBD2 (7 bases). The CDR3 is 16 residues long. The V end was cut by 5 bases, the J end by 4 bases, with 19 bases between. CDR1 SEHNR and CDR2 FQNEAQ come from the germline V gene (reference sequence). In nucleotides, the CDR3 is TGTGCCAGCAGCCCCCGAGGGGGGGCGGTAGCAGATACGCAGTATTTT. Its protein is CASSPRGGAVADTQYF.